This record covers a single TCR beta chain. One end of the junction varies from germline; a read error may be responsible. Authors' processing steps: Reference gene primer amplification yielded estimated nucleated cell counts. The data were produced by immunoSEQ multiplex PCR, yet TCRdb's version contains in-frame clones alone and is incomplete. The V and J calls and clone size are taken from that table; D and trimming were inferred from the DNA. This sample carries around 170,000 clones, around 83% of them seen once, and the ten largest clones take more than 1.5%. The source of the sample is a study of blood T cell repertoires in COVID-19. On the study more broadly: Acute and convalescent COVID-19 samples came from the United States, Italy and Spain.

CDR1 is SSHAT, CDR2 FNYEAQ, per germline (reference sequence). The CDR3 totals 15 residues. Sequenced sample: peripheral blood. This receptor was identified in a human donor in a cohort sampled during active COVID-19. The rearrangement uses TRBV7-7 and TRBJ2-5; 8 positions agree with TRBD1. The CDR3 DNA sequence: TGTGCTAGCAGCTTAGACAGGGGAGGTCAGGAGACCCAGTACTTC. It encodes CASSLDRGGQETQYF.